This TCR beta chain came from a study of blood T cell repertoires in COVID-19. On the study more broadly: Samples came from the United States, Italy and Spain, spanning acute and convalescent COVID-19. PBMCs, B-cell-depleted T cells, or T cells were the source of the cDNA or gDNA that made up the material.

Original analysis: Estimated nucleated cell counts came from reference gene primer amplification. Sequencing used immunoSEQ multiplex PCR; TCRdb keeps in-frame clones, though not all of them. D and trimming come from the DNA, and the V and J calls and clone size come from that table. Altogether some 110,000 clones are present, roughly 80% being singletons, with the ten largest covering 15%. The V gene's germline CDR1 is MNHEY and CDR2 SVGAGI. This CDR3 is 15 amino acids long. Trimming pared 2 bases from V and 1 base from J, leaving 10 bases between. There are a few counts of this clone. This clonotype was sampled from a woman of 80 years or more with acute or convalescent COVID-19. This chain uses TRBV6-5 with TRBJ2-3, with D possibly TRBD1 on 6 matching bases. The sequencing input was peripheral blood. CDR3 in amino acids: CASSYGTTGTDTQYF. The CDR3 DNA follows: TGTGCCAGCAGTTACGGGACAACGGGCACAGATACGCAGTATTTT.